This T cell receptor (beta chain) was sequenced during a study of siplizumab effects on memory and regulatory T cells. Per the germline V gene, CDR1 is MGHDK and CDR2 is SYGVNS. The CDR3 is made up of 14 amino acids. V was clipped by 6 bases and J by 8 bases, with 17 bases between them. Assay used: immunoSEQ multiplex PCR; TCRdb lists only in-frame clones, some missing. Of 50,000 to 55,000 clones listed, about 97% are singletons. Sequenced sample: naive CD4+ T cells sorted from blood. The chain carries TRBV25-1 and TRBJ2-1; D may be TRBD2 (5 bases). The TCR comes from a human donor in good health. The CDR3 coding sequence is TGTGCCAGCAGGGCCGGGGAAGCGCGGCATGAGCAGTTCTTC. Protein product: CASRAGEARHEQFF.